Shown below are 11 T cell receptor beta chains from a single sample sequenced in a study of neurological immune-mediated disorders (dated by TCRdb to between 2018 and 2021). The library came from 5' RACE. TCRdb lists the instrument as Illumina HiSeq 2500. Using fastp at Q25 and MiXCR, TCRdb reprocessed the public reads and kept productive beta chains. Entries are consolidated by CDR3 protein sequence, retaining the most common genes and DNA. The sample profile shows 120,000 or so distinct CDR3 sequences; roughly 3.2% of them were found once. 1.3% of the sample is held by the ten biggest clonotypes. Sequencing was done on a sample of PBMCs. Receptors originate from a woman younger than 45 with multiple sclerosis.

In this sample, this clonotype turned up a few times. The chain uses TRBV5-6 and TRBJ2-1, with 9 bases fitting TRBD2. The CDR3 loop spans 18 amino acids. The germline V gene has CDR1 SGHDT and CDR2 YYEEEE. Germline trimming cut 3 bases from V and 6 bases from J; bases unmatched to any gene: 16. CDR3 residues: CASSSPREAGGIGNEQFF. The DNA for the CDR3 is TGTGCCAGCAGCTCCCCCCGGGAAGCGGGGGGAATAGGCAATGAGCAGTTCTTC.

This clonotype was counted a few times. This chain connects TRBV5-1 to TRBJ2-7, with 7 nucleotides matching TRBD1. The CDR3 covers 15 residues. V lost 2 bases to trimming and J lost 6 bases; unmatched junction nucleotides: 11. Germline CDR1 reads SGHRS; CDR2 reads YFSETQ. For the CDR3, the DNA is TGCGCCAGCAGCTTAAGTGGACAGGCAGCCGGCGAGCAGTACTTC. This sequence encodes CASSLSGQAAGEQYF.

This clonotype was counted ten times or more. This chain connects TRBV5-1 to TRBJ1-1; tentatively, D is TRBD1 (5 bases). The CDR3 consists of 14 residues. V was trimmed by 0 bases and J by 10 bases, leaving 16 bases between them. The germline V gene encodes CDR1 SGHRS and CDR2 YFSETQ. The CDR3 region is CASSLAGTPEGAFF. CDR3 nucleotides: TGCGCCAGCAGCTTGGCAGGGACGCCTGAGGGAGCTTTCTTT.

This clonotype was seen at least ten times. The chain has TRBV7-8 and TRBJ1-5; D is undetermined. The CDR3 covers 13 residues. Germline values: CDR1 SGHVS, CDR2 FQNEAQ. V lost 5 bases to trimming and J lost 6 bases, with 11 bases between them. The chain's CDR3 is CASSPSRSQPQHF. The CDR3 nucleotides are TGTGCCAGCAGCCCCTCTCGGAGTCAGCCCCAGCATTTT.

This clonotype was detected many times. This chain links TRBV5-1 with TRBJ2-3, with D unclear. Trimming cost V 0 bases and J 2 bases, with 7 bases left between them. The germline CDR1 and CDR2 sequences are SGHRS and YFSETQ. This CDR3 has 14 residues. CDR3 sequence: CASSLDSLTDTQYF. The CDR3 DNA follows: TGCGCCAGCAGCTTGGACAGCCTCACAGATACGCAGTATTTT.

This clonotype was seen repeatedly, ten times or more. This rearrangement joins TRBV7-2 to TRBJ1-6; 7 bases are shared with TRBD1. From germline, CDR1 is SGHTA and CDR2 FQGNSA. The CDR3 extends over 17 amino acids. Germline trimming cut 1 base from V and 14 bases from J; bases unmatched to any gene: 17. The CDR3 DNA reads as TGTGCCAGCAGCTTAGACCCTGCAGGGGGAGGCTTTGGAGCCCTCCACTTT. Translating gives CASSLDPAGGGFGALHF.

This clonotype was observed many times. The rearrangement links TRBV27 to TRBJ2-7; 13 bases match TRBD2. The trim removed 5 bases at V and 4 bases at J, leaving 8 bases unmatched. Germline CDR1 is MNHEY and CDR2 is SMNVEV (reference sequence). The CDR3 is 16 residues long. In nucleotides, the CDR3 is TGTGCCAGCAGTGTAGCGGGACTAGCGGGGTCTTACGAGCAGTACTTC. Its translation is CASSVAGLAGSYEQYF.

This clonotype appeared many times. The chain uses TRBV9 and TRBJ1-3, with D possibly being TRBD1 (5 bases). The CDR3 consists of 15 residues. The V end lost 3 bases, the J end lost 2 bases, and 12 bases lay between the germline ends. CDR1 and CDR2 from the germline V gene are SGDLS and YYNGEE. Written as DNA, the CDR3 is TGTGCCAGCAGCGCCCAGGGAAGGGCTGGAAACACCATATATTTT. Its protein is CASSAQGRAGNTIYF.

This clonotype showed up many times. The chain joins TRBV20-1 to TRBJ2-5; D possibly matches TRBD1 or TRBD2 (5 bases each). CDR1 and CDR2 (germline): DFQATT, SNEGSKA (reference sequence). The V end was cut by 3 bases, the J end by 3 bases, with 17 bases between. The CDR3 length is 15 residues. In DNA, the CDR3 is TGCAGTGCTAGTCAGGGTGGGGGTTCCGAAGAGACCCAGTACTTC. Encoded protein: CSASQGGGSEETQYF.

This clonotype was recorded at least ten times. J is TRBJ2-1 and V is TRBV6-5; TRBD1 matches at 8 bases. Germline values: CDR1 MNHEY, CDR2 SVGAGI. The CDR3 loop spans 14 amino acids. The trim removed 6 bases at V and 8 bases at J, leaving 9 bases unmatched. CDR3 bases: TGTGCCAGCAGCACCCGGACAGGGCCCCATGAGCAGTTCTTC. Translation gives CASSTRTGPHEQFF.

This clonotype was seen ten or more times. The chain has TRBV7-2 and TRBJ2-3; no clear D gene. Per the germline V gene, CDR1 is SGHTA and CDR2 is FQGNSA. V dropped 4 bases and J dropped 3 bases, with 17 bases sitting between them. The CDR3 sequence is 16 residues long. CDR3 DNA sequence: TGTGCCAGCAGCTCCACTCACGGCCTCCTAACAGATACGCAGTATTTT. Encoded protein: CASSSTHGLLTDTQYF.